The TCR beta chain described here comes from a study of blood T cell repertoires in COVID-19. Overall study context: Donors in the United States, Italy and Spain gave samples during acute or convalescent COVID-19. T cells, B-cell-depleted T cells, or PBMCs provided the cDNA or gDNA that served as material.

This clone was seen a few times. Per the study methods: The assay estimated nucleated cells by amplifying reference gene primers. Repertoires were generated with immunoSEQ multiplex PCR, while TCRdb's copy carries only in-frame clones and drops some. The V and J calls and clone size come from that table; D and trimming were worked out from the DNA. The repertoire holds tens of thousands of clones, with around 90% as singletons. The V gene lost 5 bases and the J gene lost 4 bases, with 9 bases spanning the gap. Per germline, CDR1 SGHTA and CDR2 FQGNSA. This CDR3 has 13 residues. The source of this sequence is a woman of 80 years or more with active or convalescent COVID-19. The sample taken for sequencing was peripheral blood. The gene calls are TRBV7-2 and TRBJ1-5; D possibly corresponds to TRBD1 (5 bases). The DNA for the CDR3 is TGTGCCAGCAGCAAGGGACTTAATCAGCCCCAGCATTTT. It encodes CASSKGLNQPQHF.